The 10 T cell receptor beta chains reported below all come from one sample, sequenced in a study of blood T cell repertoires in COVID-19. Method: immunoSEQ multiplex PCR; TCRdb's copy keeps in-frame clones and lacks some. The table records 200,000 to 250,000 clones, roughly 85% of them present only once. The sequenced sample was peripheral blood. These receptors all come from a woman between 70 and 85 years old with COVID-19, enrolled during active disease.

J is TRBJ2-7 and V is TRBV7-2, with 9 bases matching TRBD1. The CDR3 has 15 amino acids. Unmatched junction bases numbered 7, after V lost 6 bases and J lost 1 base. CDR1 and CDR2 (germline): SGHTA, FQGNSA. The CDR3 reads CASRRTGGRSYEQYF. DNA for the CDR3: TGTGCCAGCAGACGTACAGGGGGCAGATCCTACGAGCAGTACTTC.

CDR3 DNA sequence: TGTGCCAGCAGCGTAGAGGTCCAGGCCGCTTATGGCTACACCTTC. Its translation is CASSVEVQAAYGYTF. The rearrangement joins TRBV9 to TRBJ1-2; D not certain. This CDR3 is 15 amino acids long. Trimming stripped 0 bases from V and 5 bases from J, with 14 bases between. CDR1 SGDLS and CDR2 YYNGEE come from the germline V gene.

J is TRBJ2-1 and V is TRBV7-2, with TRBD2 as a possible D gene (6 bases). Germline assignment: CDR1 SGHTA and CDR2 FQGNSA. This CDR3 region has 17 residues. Trimming left V 5 bases short and J 4 bases short, with 21 bases between. CDR3 sequence: CASSPNRGLTFYNEQFF. CDR3 sequence (DNA): TGTGCCAGCAGCCCGAACAGAGGACTAACGTTTTACAATGAGCAGTTCTTC. Full variable domain (remainder filled in from reference TRBV7-2 and TRBJ2-1): GAGVSQSPSNKVTEKGKDVELRCDPISGHTALYWYRQSLGQGLEFLIYFQGNSAPDKSGLPSDRFSAERTGGSVSTLTIQRTQQEDSAVYLCASSPNRGLTFYNEQFFGPGTRLTVL.

The chain couples TRBV6-5 to TRBJ2-6; 8 nucleotides align to TRBD1. Per germline, CDR1 MNHEY and CDR2 SVGAGI. Germline trimming cut 4 bases from V and 2 bases from J; bases unmatched to any gene: 4. There are 16 residues in the CDR3. CDR3 nucleotide sequence: TGTGCCAGCAGTTTACGACAGGGGACTGGGGCCAACGTCCTGACTTTC. It encodes CASSLRQGTGANVLTF.

The chain employs TRBV29-1 and TRBJ1-1; TRBD1 is a possible D gene (5 bases). The germline V and J ends were trimmed by 4 bases and 6 bases, with 15 bases remaining between them. CDR1 SQVTM and CDR2 ANQGSEA come from the germline V gene. The CDR3 totals 13 residues. Written as DNA, the CDR3 is TGCAGCGTTGCTAACAGGCCGCCCGCTGAAGCTTTCTTT. It specifies CSVANRPPAEAFF.

In this sample, this clone turned up a few times. The gene calls are TRBV21-1 and TRBJ2-7; no check of the table's D call, TRBD1, against the DNA was made. TRBV21-1 is termed a pseudogene. CDR3 length: 20 residues. CDR3 residues: CASSKFTGCRGTGRSYEQYF. The CDR3 coding sequence is TGTGCCAGCAGCAAATTTACCGGTTGTCGTGGGACAGGGCGCTCCTACGAGCAGTACTTC.

This chain joins TRBV5-1 and TRBJ2-3, with TRBD1 identical over 7 bases. The CDR3 runs 16 residues. Germline V gene lookup returns CDR1 SGHRS and CDR2 YFSETQ. Trimming took 1 base from V and 4 from J; bases not matched to a gene: 9. CDR3 nucleotide sequence: TGCGCCAGCAGCTTGCCAGGGACAGCTGGGGCAGATACGCAGTATTTT. Translation gives CASSLPGTAGADTQYF.

V and J are TRBV9 and TRBJ2-2, with D unclear. The CDR3 sequence is 12 residues long. Germline CDR1 and CDR2: SGDLS and YYNGEE. V was shortened by 2 bases and J by 6 bases, with 5 bases between the two germline ends. The CDR3 loop is CASSVRSGELFF. The CDR3 bases are TGTGCCAGCAGCGTCCGGTCCGGGGAGCTGTTTTTT. Full variable domain (remainder filled in from reference TRBV9 and TRBJ2-2): DSGVTQTPKHLITATGQRVTLRCSPRSGDLSVYWYQQSLDQGLQFLIQYYNGEERAKGNILERFSAQQFPDLHSELNLSSLELGDSALYFCASSVRSGELFFGEGSRLTVL.

The V gene is TRBV2, the J gene TRBJ2-7, with a weak D call TRBD2 (6 bases). V shed 7 bases and J shed 6 bases, with 16 bases lying between them. This CDR3 has 13 amino acids. Looked up from germline, CDR1 is SNHLY and CDR2 is FYNNEI. The CDR3 protein is CASNWGEASEQYF. CDR3 bases: TGTGCCAGCAATTGGGGGGAGGCGAGCGAGCAGTACTTC.

This chain uses TRBV2 with TRBJ2-1; 14 nucleotides line up with TRBD2. The germline gives CDR1 SNHLY, CDR2 FYNNEI. The CDR3 spans 15 residues. V was pared by 5 bases and J by 8 bases, with 5 bases of the junction left unmatched. Written as DNA, the CDR3 is TGTGCCAGCAGTTTTTTGGGACTAGCGGGAGATGAGCAGTTCTTC. The encoded protein is CASSFLGLAGDEQFF.